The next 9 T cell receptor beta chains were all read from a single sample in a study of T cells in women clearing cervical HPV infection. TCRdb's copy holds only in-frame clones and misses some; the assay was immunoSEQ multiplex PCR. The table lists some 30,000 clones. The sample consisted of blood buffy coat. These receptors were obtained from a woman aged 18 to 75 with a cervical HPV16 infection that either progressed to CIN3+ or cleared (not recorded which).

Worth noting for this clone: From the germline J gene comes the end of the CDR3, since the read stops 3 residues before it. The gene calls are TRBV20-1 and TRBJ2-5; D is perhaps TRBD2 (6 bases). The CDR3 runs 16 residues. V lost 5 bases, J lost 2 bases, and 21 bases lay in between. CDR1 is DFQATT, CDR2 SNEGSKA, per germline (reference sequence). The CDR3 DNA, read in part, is TGCAGTGCTGCACAAACTGAGCTAGCGTTACAAGAGACC. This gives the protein CSAAQTELALQET. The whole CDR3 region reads CSAAQTELALQETQYF.

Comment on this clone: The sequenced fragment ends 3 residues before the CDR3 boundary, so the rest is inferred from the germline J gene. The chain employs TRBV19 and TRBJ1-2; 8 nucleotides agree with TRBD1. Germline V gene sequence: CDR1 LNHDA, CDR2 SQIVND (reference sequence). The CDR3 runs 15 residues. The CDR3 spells CASRLTGGVLEDYTF. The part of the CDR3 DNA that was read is TGTGCCAGTAGGCTTACAGGGGGAGTCTTGGAAGAC.

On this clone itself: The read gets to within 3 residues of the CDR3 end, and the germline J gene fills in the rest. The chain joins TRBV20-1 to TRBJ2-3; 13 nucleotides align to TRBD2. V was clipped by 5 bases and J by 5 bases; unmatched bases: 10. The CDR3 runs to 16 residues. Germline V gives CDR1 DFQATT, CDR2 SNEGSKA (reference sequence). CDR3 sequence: CSAPRTSGGIRDTQYF. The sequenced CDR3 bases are TGCAGTGCTCCGAGGACTAGCGGGGGAATAAGAGATACG.

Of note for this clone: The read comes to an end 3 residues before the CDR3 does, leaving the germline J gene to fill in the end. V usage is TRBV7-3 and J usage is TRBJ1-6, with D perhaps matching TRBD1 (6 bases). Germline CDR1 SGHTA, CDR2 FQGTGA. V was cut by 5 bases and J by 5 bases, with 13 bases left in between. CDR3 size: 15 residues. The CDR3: CASSPGGQNNSPLHF. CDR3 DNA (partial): TGTGCCAGCAGCCCGGGGGGGCAAAATAATTCACCC.

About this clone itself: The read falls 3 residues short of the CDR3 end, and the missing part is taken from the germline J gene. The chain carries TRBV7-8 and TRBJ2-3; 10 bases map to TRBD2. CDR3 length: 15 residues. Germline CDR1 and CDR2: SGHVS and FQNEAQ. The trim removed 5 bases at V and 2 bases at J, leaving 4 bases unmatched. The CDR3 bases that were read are TGTGCCAGCAGCGAACTAGCGGGGATCACAGATACG. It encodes CASSELAGITDT. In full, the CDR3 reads CASSELAGITDTQYF.

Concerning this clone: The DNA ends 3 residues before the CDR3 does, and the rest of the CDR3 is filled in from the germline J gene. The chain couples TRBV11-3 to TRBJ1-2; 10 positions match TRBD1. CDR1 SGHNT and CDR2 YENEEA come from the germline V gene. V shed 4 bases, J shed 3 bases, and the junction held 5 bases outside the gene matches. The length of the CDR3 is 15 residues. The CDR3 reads CASSSTGGQDYGYTF. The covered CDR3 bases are TGTGCCAGCAGCTCGACAGGGGGCCAGGACTATGGC. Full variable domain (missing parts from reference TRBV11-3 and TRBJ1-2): EAGVVQSPRYKIIEKKQPVAFWCNPISGHNTLYWYLQNLGQGPELLIRYENEEAVDDSQLPKDRFSAERLKGVDSTLKIQPAELGDSAVYLCASSSTGGQDYGYTFGSGTRLTVV.

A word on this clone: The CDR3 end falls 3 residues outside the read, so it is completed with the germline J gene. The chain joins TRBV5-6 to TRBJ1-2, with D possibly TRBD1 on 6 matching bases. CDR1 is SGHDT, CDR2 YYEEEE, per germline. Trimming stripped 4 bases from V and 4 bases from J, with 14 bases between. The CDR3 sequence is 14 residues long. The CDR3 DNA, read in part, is TGTGCCAGCAGCATCTTGACAGGCTCCTATGGC. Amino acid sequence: CASSILTGSYG. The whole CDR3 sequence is CASSILTGSYGYTF. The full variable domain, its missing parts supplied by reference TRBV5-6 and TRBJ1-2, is DAGVTQSPTHLIKTRGQQVTLRCSPKSGHDTVSWYQQALGQGPQFIFQYYEEEERQRGNFPDRFSGHQFPNYSSELNVNALLLGDSALYLCASSILTGSYGYTFGSGTRLTVV.

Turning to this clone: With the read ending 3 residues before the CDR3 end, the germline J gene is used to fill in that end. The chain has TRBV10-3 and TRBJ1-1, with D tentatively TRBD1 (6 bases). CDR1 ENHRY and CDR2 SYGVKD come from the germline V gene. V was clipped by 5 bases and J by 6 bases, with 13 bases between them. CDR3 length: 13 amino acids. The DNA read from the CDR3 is TGTGCCATCAGTAAAAACAGGGACCCTGAA. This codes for CAISKNRDPE. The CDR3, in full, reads CAISKNRDPEAFF.

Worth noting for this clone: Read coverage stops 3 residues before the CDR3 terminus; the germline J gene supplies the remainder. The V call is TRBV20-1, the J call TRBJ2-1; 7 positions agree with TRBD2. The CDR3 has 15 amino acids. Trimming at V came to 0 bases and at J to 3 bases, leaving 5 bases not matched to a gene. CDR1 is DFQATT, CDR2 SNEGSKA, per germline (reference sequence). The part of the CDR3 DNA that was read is TGCAGTGCTAGAGAGAGCACTAGCGACTACAATGAG. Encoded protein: CSARESTSDYNE. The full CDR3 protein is CSARESTSDYNEQFF.